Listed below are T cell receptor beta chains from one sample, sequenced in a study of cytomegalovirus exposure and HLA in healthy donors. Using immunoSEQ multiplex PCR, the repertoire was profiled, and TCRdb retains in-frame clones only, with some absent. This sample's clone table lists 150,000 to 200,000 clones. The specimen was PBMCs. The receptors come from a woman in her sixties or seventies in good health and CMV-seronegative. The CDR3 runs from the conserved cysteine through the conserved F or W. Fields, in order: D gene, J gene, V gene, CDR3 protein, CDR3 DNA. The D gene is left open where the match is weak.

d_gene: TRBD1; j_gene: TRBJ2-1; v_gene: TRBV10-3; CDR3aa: CAIRGQGRSPYNEQFF; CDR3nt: TGTGCCATCAGGGGACAGGGGCGGTCACCCTACAATGAGCAGTTCTTC
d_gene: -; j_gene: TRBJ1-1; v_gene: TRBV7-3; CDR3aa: CASSLTGNPTEAFF; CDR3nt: TGTGCCAGCAGCTTGACGGGAAATCCTACTGAAGCTTTCTTT
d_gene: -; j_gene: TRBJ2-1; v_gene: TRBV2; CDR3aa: CASSAILSLNEQFF; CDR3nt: TGTGCCAGCAGTGCTATTCTAAGTCTCAATGAGCAGTTCTTC
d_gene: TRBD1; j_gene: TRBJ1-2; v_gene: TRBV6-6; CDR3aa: CASASGTDIYGYTF; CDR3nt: TGTGCCAGCGCTTCCGGGACAGACATCTATGGCTACACCTTC
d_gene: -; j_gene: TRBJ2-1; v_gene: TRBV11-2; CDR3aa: CASSLNWRLAKNSYNEQFF; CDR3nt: TGTGCCAGCAGCTTAAACTGGCGGCTAGCAAAAAACTCCTACAATGAGCAGTTCTTC
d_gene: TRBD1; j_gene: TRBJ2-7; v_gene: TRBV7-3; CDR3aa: CASSLGQGGYEQYF; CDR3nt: TGTGCCAGCAGCTTGGGACAGGGAGGCTACGAGCAGTACTTC
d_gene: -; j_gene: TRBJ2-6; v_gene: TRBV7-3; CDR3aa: CASSFQLSGANVLTF; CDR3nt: TGTGCCAGCAGCTTCCAGTTGTCTGGGGCCAACGTCCTGACTTTC
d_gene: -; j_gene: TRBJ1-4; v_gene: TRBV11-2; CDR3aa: CASSPRGGPTHEKLFF; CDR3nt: TGTGCCAGCAGCCCACGGGGGGGACCTACCCATGAAAAACTGTTTTTC
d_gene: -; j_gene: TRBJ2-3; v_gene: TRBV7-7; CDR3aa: CASSLKPLSSTDTQYF; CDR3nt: TGTGCCAGCAGCTTAAAGCCCCTCTCTAGCACAGATACGCAGTATTTT
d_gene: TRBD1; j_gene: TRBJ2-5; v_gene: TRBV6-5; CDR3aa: CASSYDRVGTQYF; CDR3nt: TGTGCCAGCAGCTATGACAGGGTGGGGACCCAGTACTTC
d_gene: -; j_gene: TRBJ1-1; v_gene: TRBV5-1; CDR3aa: CASRLPGRENTEAFF; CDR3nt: TGCGCCAGCAGGCTCCCCGGCAGGGAGAACACTGAAGCTTTCTTT
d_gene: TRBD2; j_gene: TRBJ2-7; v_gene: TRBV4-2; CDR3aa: CASSQRTSGVLSYEQYF; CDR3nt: TGTGCCAGCAGCCAACGTACTAGCGGGGTTCTCTCCTACGAGCAGTACTTC
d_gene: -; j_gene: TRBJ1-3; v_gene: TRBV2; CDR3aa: CASSPRFLSGNTIYF; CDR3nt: TGTGCCAGCAGTCCCAGGTTCCTCTCTGGAAACACCATATATTTT
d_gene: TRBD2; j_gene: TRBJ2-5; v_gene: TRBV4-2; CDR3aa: CASSQELAGGGYQETQYF; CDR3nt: TGTGCCAGCAGCCAAGAGCTAGCGGGGGGCGGGTACCAAGAGACCCAGTACTTC
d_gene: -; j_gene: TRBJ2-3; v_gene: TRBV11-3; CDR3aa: CASSQGEDFTDTQYF; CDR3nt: TGTGCCAGCAGCCAGGGCGAGGATTTCACAGATACGCAGTATTTT
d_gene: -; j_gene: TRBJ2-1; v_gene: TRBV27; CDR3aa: CASSPPREYNEQFF; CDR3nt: TGTGCCAGCAGCCCCCCGAGGGAGTACAATGAGCAGTTCTTC
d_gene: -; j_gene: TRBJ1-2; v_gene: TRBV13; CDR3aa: CASSRDRETYGYTF; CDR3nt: TGTGCCAGCAGCAGAGACAGAGAAACTTATGGCTACACCTTC
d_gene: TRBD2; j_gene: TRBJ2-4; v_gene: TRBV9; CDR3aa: CASSAGGEKNIQYF; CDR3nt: TGTGCCAGCAGCGCGGGGGGTGAGAAAAACATTCAGTACTTC
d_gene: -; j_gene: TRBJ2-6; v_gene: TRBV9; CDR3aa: CASSVLSGANVLTF; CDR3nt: TGTGCCAGCAGCGTACTATCTGGGGCCAACGTCCTGACTTTC
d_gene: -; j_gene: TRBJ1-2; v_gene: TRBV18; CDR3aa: CASSPPSQAGGYTF; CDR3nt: TGTGCCAGCTCACCACCGTCACAAGCGGGTGGCTACACCTTC
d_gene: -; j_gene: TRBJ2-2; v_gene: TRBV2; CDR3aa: CATSTGWELFF; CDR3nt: TGTGCCACTTCGACGGGGTGGGAGCTGTTTTTT
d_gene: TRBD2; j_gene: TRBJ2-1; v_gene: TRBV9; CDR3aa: CASSVGTSGPYNEQFF; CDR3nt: TGTGCCAGCAGCGTGGGGACTAGCGGGCCCTACAATGAGCAGTTCTTC
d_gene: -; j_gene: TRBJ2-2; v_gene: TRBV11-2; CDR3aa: CASSFLDRGGTGELFF; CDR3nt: TGTGCCAGCAGCTTCCTCGATAGGGGGGGCACCGGGGAGCTGTTTTTT